This T cell receptor (beta chain) was documented in a study of blood T cell repertoires in COVID-19. Study-wide background: Italy, Spain and the United States were the sources of the convalescent and acute COVID-19 samples.

Method: immunoSEQ multiplex PCR; TCRdb's copy keeps in-frame clones and lacks some. The repertoire holds about 74,000 clones, less than 90% seen once, with 7.5% to 9% in the top ten. This clone occurred a few times. Germline CDR1 reads SNHLY; CDR2 reads FYNNEI. V lost 5 bases and J lost 5, with 10 bases in between. The CDR3 runs to 13 residues. This chain connects TRBV2 to TRBJ2-1; no clear D gene. Sequencing was done on a sample of peripheral blood. This TCR came from a man over 45 with active COVID-19. The CDR3 nucleotides are TGTGCCAGCAGTAGAGAGGAAAACAATGAGCAGTTCTTC. It encodes CASSREENNEQFF.